What follows describes a single T cell receptor beta chain. TCRdb keeps only in-frame clones here, not all; method: immunoSEQ multiplex PCR. The data contain about 140,000 clones, around 91% of them seen just once; the ten biggest clones take up 2.5% to 3.5%. The CDR3 totals 15 residues. Germline V gene sequence: CDR1 SGDLS, CDR2 YYNGEE. The V gene lost 3 bases and the J gene lost 1 base, with 13 bases spanning the gap. The record originates from a study of blood T cell repertoires in COVID-19. Study details: Spain, Italy and the United States supplied samples that represented acute and convalescent COVID-19. Sources were T cells, B-cell-depleted T cells, or PBMCs; the material itself was cDNA or gDNA.

Sequencing was performed on peripheral blood. The rearrangement uses TRBV9 and TRBJ2-5, with D maybe TRBD2 (5 bases). The clonotype was recovered from a woman aged 55-70 years with active COVID-19. The CDR3, as DNA: TGTGCCAGCAGCGCGGGAAGCAAGTTCCAAGAGACCCAGTACTTC. Residues: CASSAGSKFQETQYF.